Each of the 24 T cell receptor beta chains below was sequenced from the same sample in a study of radiation and T cells in renal cell carcinoma. The time point is: blood 2 weeks post-SBRT. The treatment was: 15 Gy SBRT to primary tumor, nephrectomy 4 weeks later. Produced via immunoSEQ multiplex PCR; TCRdb's table is partial and in-frame only. Of 120,000 or so clones in the sample, around 81% were seen once. This specimen was blood, taken from a patient whose treatment included radiotherapy and nephrectomy. The receptors originated from a man aged 50 to 60 with renal cell carcinoma.

This chain uses TRBV21-1 with TRBJ1-1; TRBD1, the D gene given by the table, was not confirmed from the DNA. TRBV21-1 is a known pseudogene. The CDR3 has 14 residues. CDR3 amino acids: CASNTGVSDTEAFF. As DNA, the CDR3 is TGTGCCAGCAACACAGGGGTGAGCGACACTGAAGCTTTCTTT.

This clone has only one observation. This chain links TRBV7-8 with TRBJ1-2, with 9 bases lining up with TRBD1. This CDR3 region has 14 residues. Germline V gives CDR1 SGHVS, CDR2 FQNEAQ. Trimming cost V 4 bases and J 4 bases; bases outside gene matches: 4. CDR3 loop: CASSSGQGGYGYTF. In DNA form, the CDR3 reads TGTGCCAGCAGCTCGGGACAGGGTGGCTATGGCTACACCTTC.

The CDR3 reads CASSWGPANTEAFF. The CDR3 DNA follows: TGTGCCAGCAGCTGGGGACCGGCGAACACTGAAGCTTTCTTT. The genes are TRBV7-6 and TRBJ1-1; maybe TRBD1 (5 bases). The CDR3 has 14 residues. Trimming shortened V by 4 bases and J by 1 base, and 10 bases separated the two germline ends. Germline lookup yields CDR1 SGHVS and CDR2 FNYEAQ.

The gene calls are TRBV28 and TRBJ2-1; 8 bases align to TRBD2. V was clipped by 3 bases and J by 6 bases; unmatched bases: 10. This CDR3 spans 16 amino acids. Germline values: CDR1 MDHEN, CDR2 SYDVKM. CDR3 nucleotide sequence: TGTGCCAGCAGTTTCCCAAGCGGGAGAGCGGCCAATGAGCAGTTCTTC. It yields the protein CASSFPSGRAANEQFF.

This clone was observed a handful of times. This chain connects TRBV7-2 to TRBJ2-1; TRBD2 matches 11 bases. This CDR3 has 14 residues. Germline loops: CDR1 SGHTA, CDR2 FQGNSA. J gave up 10 bases and V 1 base, and 3 bases lay outside the gene matches. As DNA, the CDR3 is TGTGCCAGCAGCTTAGTCCTAGCGGGGGGCGAGCAGTTCTTC. Translation: CASSLVLAGGEQFF.

The V call is TRBV10-3, the J call TRBJ2-7; unclear D gene. The CDR3 is 14 residues long. Germline CDR1 ENHRY, CDR2 SYGVKD. V was clipped by 7 bases and J by 5 bases, with 18 bases between them. The CDR3 region is CAINPGPPRDEQYF. The DNA for the CDR3 is TGTGCCATCAATCCGGGCCCACCCCGCGACGAGCAGTACTTC.

The genes are TRBV7-9 and TRBJ2-1, with 7 bases that match TRBD2. The V gene end was trimmed by 2 bases and the J gene end by 4 bases; junction bases not matched to a gene: 11. Per germline, CDR1 SEHNR and CDR2 FQNEAQ (reference sequence). CDR3 length equals 17 residues. DNA of the CDR3: TGTGCCAGCAGCTTAATGGGGGGAGGGTTCGTATACAATGAGCAGTTCTTC. It is translated as CASSLMGGGFVYNEQFF.

The chain has TRBV28 and TRBJ2-3, with 9 bases identical to TRBD2. J lost 4 bases, V lost 7 bases, and 12 bases had no gene match. CDR3 length: 16 residues. The germline CDR1 and CDR2 sequences are MDHEN and SYDVKM. CDR3 sequence (DNA): TGTGCCAGCACGTTTTTAGCGGGAGTAGGCGCAGATACGCAGTATTTT. Translated, it gives CASTFLAGVGADTQYF. Filled out from reference TRBV28 and TRBJ2-3, the complete variable domain reads DVKVTQSSRYLVKRTGEKVFLECVQDMDHENMFWYRQDPGLGLRLIYFSYDVKMKEKGDIPEGYSVSREKKERFSLILESASTNQTSMYLCASTFLAGVGADTQYFGPGTRLTVL.

This clone appeared a few times. This rearrangement joins TRBV4-1 to TRBJ1-4; TRBD1 is a possible D gene (5 bases). CDR1 and CDR2 (germline): MGHRA, YSYEKL. This CDR3 is built from 16 residues. V was trimmed by 1 base and J by 7 bases, leaving 16 bases between them. The CDR3 spells CASSQGAQGSGEKLFF. CDR3 in DNA: TGCGCCAGCAGCCAAGGCGCCCAGGGAAGTGGTGAAAAACTGTTTTTT.

The genes are TRBV30 and TRBJ1-4; 8 nucleotides line up with TRBD1. The CDR3 runs 16 residues. V dropped 4 bases and J dropped 8; count of bases not matched to a gene: 15. Looked up from germline, CDR1 is GTSNPN and CDR2 is SVGIG (reference sequence). CDR3 sequence: CAWKRIGTGMREKLFF. The DNA of the CDR3 is TGTGCCTGGAAACGGATCGGGACAGGAATGAGGGAAAAACTGTTTTTT.

This chain connects TRBV10-1 to TRBJ2-2, with a possible D match to TRBD2 (6 bases). Germline-derived CDR1 and CDR2 are WNHNN and SYGVQD (reference sequence). V was pared by 3 bases and J by 0 bases, with 23 bases between. The CDR3 has 20 residues. CDR3 DNA: TGCGCCAGCAGTGAACCGCCTGGGGCAGGGACTTCCACGAACACCGGGGAGCTGTTTTTT. This sequence encodes CASSEPPGAGTSTNTGELFF.

The chain recombines TRBV27 with TRBJ2-2; D uncertain. The germline CDR1 and CDR2 sequences are MNHEY and SMNVEV (reference sequence). The CDR3 is 13 residues long. V lost 3 bases and J 4 bases, leaving 6 bases between the germline ends. This chain's CDR3 is CASSLLRTGELFF. The CDR3 DNA sequence: TGTGCCAGCAGTTTGTTACGCACCGGGGAGCTGTTTTTT.

The chain joins TRBV12-2 to TRBJ1-2. TRBV12-2 is described as a pseudogene. The CDR3 runs 17 residues. The CDR3 spells CASRLADEGSLNYGYTF. CDR3 bases: TGTGCAAGTCGCTTAGCTGATGAGGGCTCCCTTAACTATGGCTACACCTTC.

The chain is built from TRBV19 and TRBJ2-1; the D gene is possibly TRBD1 (6 bases). CDR1 LNHDA and CDR2 SQIVND come from the germline V gene (reference sequence). V lost 1 base and J 10 bases, leaving 17 bases between the germline ends. This CDR3 comprises 15 residues. CDR3 amino acids: CASSIVGIRRGEQFF. CDR3 DNA: TGTGCCAGTAGTATAGTAGGGATCAGAAGGGGGGAGCAGTTCTTC.

This chain links TRBV7-2 with TRBJ2-1; a weak D match, TRBD1 (6 bases). CDR3 length equals 17 residues. V was trimmed by 2 bases and J by 5 bases, leaving 19 bases between them. The germline CDR1 and CDR2 sequences are SGHTA and FQGNSA. Here the CDR3 DNA reads TGTGCCAGCAGCTTACTCTTGAGGGGGAGCGGCGACAATGAGCAGTTCTTC. It encodes CASSLLLRGSGDNEQFF.

J is TRBJ2-2 and V is TRBV7-9; no clear D. Germline CDR1 reads SEHNR; CDR2 reads FQNEAQ (reference sequence). CDR3 length: 14 amino acids. V was clipped by 1 base and J by 2 bases, with 5 bases between them. CDR3 sequence: CASSLGSNTGELFF. CDR3 sequence (DNA): TGTGCCAGCAGCTTAGGCAGCAACACCGGGGAGCTGTTTTTT.

This sequence joins TRBV5-4 and TRBJ1-6, with D unresolved. Deletions cut 1 base from V and 5 bases from J, with 10 bases between. The germline CDR1 and CDR2 sequences are SGHNT and YYREEE (reference sequence). The CDR3 extends over 15 amino acids. The CDR3 sequence is CASSLITTDNSPLHF. DNA for the CDR3: TGTGCCAGCAGCTTGATTACTACAGATAATTCACCCCTCCACTTT.

This clone was found a few times. This chain connects TRBV27 to TRBJ2-5; D unresolved. The CDR3 sequence is 13 residues long. Trimming pared 6 bases from V and 0 bases from J, leaving 8 bases between. The germline CDR1 and CDR2 sequences are MNHEY and SMNVEV (reference sequence). The chain's CDR3 is CASRQFNQETQYF. Written as DNA, the CDR3 is TGTGCCAGCAGACAGTTCAACCAAGAGACCCAGTACTTC.

The CDR3 protein is CASSNRQGANTEAFF. The CDR3 DNA sequence: TGTGCCAGCAGCAACCGACAGGGAGCGAACACTGAAGCTTTCTTT. This chain joins TRBV7-9 and TRBJ1-1, with 7 bases identical to TRBD1. Germline CDR1 reads SEHNR; CDR2 reads FQNEAQ (reference sequence). The V gene end was trimmed by 5 bases and the J gene end by 1 base; junction bases not matched to a gene: 7. CDR3 length: 15 amino acids.

This chain joins TRBV27 and TRBJ1-2, with unresolved D. Germline V gene lookup returns CDR1 MNHEY and CDR2 SMNVEV (reference sequence). Trimming took 1 base from V and 4 from J, leaving 22 bases between them. The length of the CDR3 is 18 residues. The DNA for the CDR3 is TGTGCCAGCAGTTTATGGGCCCGCGTTAGGTACGGAGTCTATGGCTACACCTTC. The encoded protein is CASSLWARVRYGVYGYTF.

The chain carries TRBV5-5 and TRBJ2-7, with TRBD2 as a possible D gene (5 bases). CDR1 is SGHKS, CDR2 YYEKEE, per germline (reference sequence). The V and J ends lost 6 bases and 2 bases respectively, with 15 bases between them. The CDR3 length is 14 residues. The DNA of the CDR3 is TGTGCCAGCACTCGGGCGGGTTTACCCTACGAGCAGTACTTC. Translation: CASTRAGLPYEQYF.

The rearrangement uses TRBV30 and TRBJ1-1, with D unclear. CDR1 is GTSNPN, CDR2 SVGIG, per germline (reference sequence). This CDR3 is built from 12 residues. V was shortened by 4 bases and J by 1 base, with 7 bases between the two germline ends. Here the CDR3 DNA reads TGTGCCTGGAACCCAAGGAACACTGAAGCTTTCTTT. This codes for CAWNPRNTEAFF.

The J gene is TRBJ1-2, the V gene TRBV28; no definite D call. CDR1 MDHEN and CDR2 SYDVKM come from the germline V gene. The CDR3 length is 13 residues. V was pared by 5 bases and J by 3 bases, with 10 bases between. CDR3 residues: CASSTRLHYGYTF. The CDR3 DNA reads as TGTGCCAGCAGTACCCGACTGCACTATGGCTACACCTTC.

This chain connects TRBV7-8 to TRBJ1-1; maybe TRBD1 (5 bases). The CDR3 extends over 13 amino acids. V lost 5 bases and J 2 bases, leaving 9 bases between the germline ends. From germline, CDR1 is SGHVS and CDR2 FQNEAQ. This chain's CDR3 is CASSRDLNTEAFF. CDR3 DNA: TGTGCCAGCAGCAGGGACCTAAACACTGAAGCTTTCTTT.